One T cell receptor (beta chain) is described in this entry. In the source study's methods: The assay estimated nucleated cells by amplifying reference gene primers. The data were produced by immunoSEQ multiplex PCR, yet TCRdb's version contains in-frame clones alone and is incomplete. The V and J calls and clone size were taken over from that table, and D and trimming were inferred from the DNA. Counted here are about 73,000 clones, around 83% occurring once; the ten biggest clones make up less than 8%. Germline V CDR1 and CDR2: MRHNA, SNTAGT. There are 16 residues in the CDR3. After removal of 4 bases from V and 4 bases from J, the junction contained 9 bases not matched to a gene. This entry belongs to a study of blood T cell repertoires in COVID-19. On the study more broadly: The United States, Italy and Spain were the sources of the acute and convalescent COVID-19 samples.

This receptor was obtained from a woman between 55 and 75 years old with acute or convalescent COVID-19. The gene calls are TRBV6-4 and TRBJ2-2; the match to TRBD1 covers 7 bases. The material sequenced was peripheral blood. The CDR3 sequence: CASSVGTERVTGELFF. DNA for the CDR3: TGTGCCAGCAGTGTCGGGACAGAAAGAGTCACCGGGGAGCTGTTTTTT.